This TCR beta chain was sequenced during a study of monozygotic twins with inflammatory bowel disease. Study-level points and caveats: Against healthy co-twins, IBD patients had lower TCRbeta diversity (measured by inverse Simpson). Fewer shared clonotypes with others were found in IBD patients than in healthy twins, especially with disease activity.

CDR1 is SEHNR and CDR2 is FQNEAQ in the germline V gene (reference sequence). This CDR3 has 14 amino acids. Added by template switching were UMIs that each held a 6-nucleotide sample barcode. Reprocessing the 5' RACE reads, TCRdb reports a single entry for every CDR3 protein and omits DNA. This sample's clone table lists some 330,000 distinct CDR3 sequences. To note about this clonotype: Its antigen is not identified.

The receptor comes from a human donor with ulcerative colitis or Crohn's disease, or a healthy co-twin of an affected twin (not recorded which). This sequence joins TRBV7-9 and TRBJ2-7. Source material: blood. The CDR3 spells CASSLEMWNYEQYF.